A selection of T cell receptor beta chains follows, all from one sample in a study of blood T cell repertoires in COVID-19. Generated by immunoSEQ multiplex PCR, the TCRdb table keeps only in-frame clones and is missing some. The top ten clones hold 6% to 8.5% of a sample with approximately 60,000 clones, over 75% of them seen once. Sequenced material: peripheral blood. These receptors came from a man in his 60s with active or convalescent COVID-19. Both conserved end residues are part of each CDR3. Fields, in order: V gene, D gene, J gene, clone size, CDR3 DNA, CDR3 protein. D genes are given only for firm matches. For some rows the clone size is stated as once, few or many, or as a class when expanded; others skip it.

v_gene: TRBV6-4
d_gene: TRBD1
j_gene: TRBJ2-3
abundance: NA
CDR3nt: TGTGCCAGCAGTGCCGGGACAGGGGGCCACACAGATACGCAGTATTTT
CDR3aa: CASSAGTGGHTDTQYF

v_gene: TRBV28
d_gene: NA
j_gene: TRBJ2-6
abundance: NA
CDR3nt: TGTGCCAGCAACTCGGGGGGGGCCAACGTCCTGACTTTC
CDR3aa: CASNSGGANVLTF

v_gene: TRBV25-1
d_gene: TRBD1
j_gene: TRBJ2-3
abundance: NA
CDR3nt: TGTGCCAGCAGTGAATCCCCGGTCCGGGACAGGAGTACAGATACGCAGTATTTT
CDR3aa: CASSESPVRDRSTDTQYF

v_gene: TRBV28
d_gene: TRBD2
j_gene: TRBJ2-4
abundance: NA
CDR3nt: TGTGCCAGCAGCCACCCAGCGGGAATTAGTTTGAACATTCAGTACTTC
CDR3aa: CASSHPAGISLNIQYF

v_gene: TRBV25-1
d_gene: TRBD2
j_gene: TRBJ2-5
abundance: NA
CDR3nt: TGTGCCAGCAGTGAATGGGCAGGCGGGAGGGCCGATGAGACCCAGTACTTC
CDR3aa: CASSEWAGGRADETQYF

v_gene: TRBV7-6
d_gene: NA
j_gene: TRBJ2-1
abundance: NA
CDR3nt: TGTGCCAGCAGCGCCTCTCCTAGCGTGAATTACAATGAGCAGTTCTTC
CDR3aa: CASSASPSVNYNEQFF

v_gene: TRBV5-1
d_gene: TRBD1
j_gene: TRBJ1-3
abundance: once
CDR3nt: TGCGCCAGCAGCTGGGACAGGGCATTTGGAAACACCATATATTTT
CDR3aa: CASSWDRAFGNTIYF

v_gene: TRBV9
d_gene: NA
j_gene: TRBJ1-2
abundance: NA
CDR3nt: TGTGCCAGCAGCACGCGGACGGGGTATGGCTACACCTTC
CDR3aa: CASSTRTGYGYTF

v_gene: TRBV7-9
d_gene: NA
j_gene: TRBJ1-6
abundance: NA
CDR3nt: TGTGCCAGCAGCTTTCTTAATTCACCCCTCCACTTT
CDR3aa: CASSFLNSPLHF

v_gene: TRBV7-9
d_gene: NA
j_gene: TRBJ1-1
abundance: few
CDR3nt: TGTGCCAGCAGCTTTGACTGGCGCACTGAAGCTTTCTTT
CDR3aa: CASSFDWRTEAFF

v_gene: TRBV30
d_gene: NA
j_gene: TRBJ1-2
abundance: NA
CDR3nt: TGTGCCTTAGGGGATGTTGGCTACACCTTC
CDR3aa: CALGDVGYTF

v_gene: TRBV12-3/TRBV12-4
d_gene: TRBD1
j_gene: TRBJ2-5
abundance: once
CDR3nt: TGTGCCAGCAGCGACAGGGTACAAGAGACCCAGTACTTC
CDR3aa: CASSDRVQETQYF

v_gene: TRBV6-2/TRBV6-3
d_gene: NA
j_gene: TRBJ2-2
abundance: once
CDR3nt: TGTGCCAGCAGCCGGAGGCCCGGGGAGCTGTTTTTT
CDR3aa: CASSRRPGELFF

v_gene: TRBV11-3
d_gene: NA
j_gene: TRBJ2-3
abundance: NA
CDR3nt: TGTGCCAGCAGCTTAGATGGTGGGAGCGCAGATACGCAGTATTTT
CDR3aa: CASSLDGGSADTQYF

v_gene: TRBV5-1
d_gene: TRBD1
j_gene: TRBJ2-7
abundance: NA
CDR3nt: TGCGCCAGCAGCTACCGACAGGGGTTGTACGAGCAGTACTTC
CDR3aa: CASSYRQGLYEQYF

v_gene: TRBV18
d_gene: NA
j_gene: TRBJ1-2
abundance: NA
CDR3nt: TGTGCCAGCTCACCACCAGGCAGAACTACTGGCTACACCTTC
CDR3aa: CASSPPGRTTGYTF

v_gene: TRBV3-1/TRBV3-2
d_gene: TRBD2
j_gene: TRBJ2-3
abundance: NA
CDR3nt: TGTGCCAGCAGCGAGTACGGGAGGGACGCAGATACGCAGTATTTT
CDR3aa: CASSEYGRDADTQYF